The next 26 T cell receptor beta chains were all read from a single sample in a study of blood T cell repertoires in COVID-19. The data were produced by immunoSEQ multiplex PCR, yet TCRdb's version contains in-frame clones alone and is incomplete. The sample holds 270,000 or so clones; roughly 90% are singletons and the top ten take roughly 2%. Sequencing was carried out using PBMCs or T cells enriched from blood (not recorded which). Receptors were obtained from a middle-aged woman with acute COVID-19.

This chain uses TRBV5-1 with TRBJ1-6; 7 nucleotides line up with TRBD1. There are 14 residues in the CDR3. Germline lookup yields CDR1 SGHRS and CDR2 YFSETQ. V was clipped by 4 bases and J by 5 bases; unmatched bases: 3. This chain's CDR3 is CASSAGQDNSPLHF. The CDR3 DNA reads TGCGCCAGCAGCGCCGGACAGGATAATTCACCCCTCCACTTT.

V and J are TRBV27 and TRBJ2-2; D possibly corresponds to TRBD1 (6 bases). Trimming shortened V by 3 bases and J by 6 bases, and 11 bases separated the two germline ends. Germline CDR1 and CDR2: MNHEY and SMNVEV (reference sequence). The CDR3 runs to 14 residues. The CDR3 region has the DNA TGTGCCAGCAGTTTTTCTCAGGGGTCCGGGGAGCTGTTTTTT. It encodes CASSFSQGSGELFF.

The V gene is TRBV19, the J gene TRBJ1-2; TRBD1 aligns across 8 bases. V trimming: 6 bases; J trimming: 0 bases; junction bases outside the gene matches: 12. This CDR3 has 17 amino acids. Germline CDR1 reads LNHDA; CDR2 reads SQIVND (reference sequence). The CDR3 spells CASSPGSLQGANYGYTF. CDR3 DNA sequence: TGTGCCAGTAGCCCGGGGTCACTACAGGGGGCTAACTATGGCTACACCTTC.

This clone has just one count. The rearrangement joins TRBV2 to TRBJ1-1, with D perhaps TRBD1 (6 bases). V lost 6 bases and J lost 5, with 13 bases in between. CDR3 length: 13 residues. Germline lookup yields CDR1 SNHLY and CDR2 FYNNEI. CDR3 sequence: CASSARGSTEAFF. The CDR3 DNA reads as TGTGCCAGCAGCGCCAGGGGAAGTACTGAAGCTTTCTTT.

This chain uses TRBV6-5 with TRBJ2-1, with TRBD2 identical over 14 bases. V was pared by 4 bases and J by 8 bases, with 7 bases of the junction left unmatched. Looked up from germline, CDR1 is MNHEY and CDR2 is SVGAGI. This CDR3 spans 16 amino acids. The CDR3 coding sequence is TGTGCCAGCAGTTCCCGACTAGCGGGAGGGCAGGATGAGCAGTTCTTC. Protein product: CASSSRLAGGQDEQFF.

V is TRBV7-6 and J is TRBJ2-3, with 13 nucleotides matching TRBD2. The V gene end was trimmed by 4 bases and the J gene end by 0 bases; junction bases not matched to a gene: 4. The CDR3 is 17 amino acids. In germline, CDR1 is SGHVS, CDR2 FNYEAQ. As DNA, the CDR3 is TGTGCCAGCAGCTCGGGACTAGCGGGGTCTAGCACAGATACGCAGTATTTT. Translating gives CASSSGLAGSSTDTQYF.

The V gene is TRBV27, the J gene TRBJ1-1, with TRBD1 matching over 7 bases. This CDR3 is built from 14 residues. V was clipped by 4 bases and J by 3 bases; unmatched bases: 5. The V gene's germline CDR1 is MNHEY and CDR2 SMNVEV (reference sequence). The CDR3 region is CASSSTGVHTEAFF. CDR3 DNA sequence: TGTGCCAGCAGTTCCACAGGGGTTCACACTGAAGCTTTCTTT.

The chain employs TRBV9 and TRBJ2-7; D might be TRBD2 (5 bases). The V end was cut by 0 bases, the J end by 6 bases, with 13 bases between. From germline, CDR1 is SGDLS and CDR2 YYNGEE. The CDR3 totals 14 residues. CDR3 nucleotides: TGTGCCAGCAGCGTAGCTTACGAGGGCTCCGAGCAGTACTTC. Protein sequence: CASSVAYEGSEQYF.

This clone was seen more than once but under ten times. The chain is built from TRBV7-2 and TRBJ1-4, with D unclear. This CDR3 has 12 residues. CDR1 is SGHTA, CDR2 FQGNSA, per germline. V lost 7 bases and J 8 bases, leaving 11 bases between the germline ends. The CDR3 DNA reads TGTGCCAGCAACAACTACGGGGAAAAACTGTTTTTT. Its protein product is CASNNYGEKLFF. The complete variable domain, with remaining parts taken from reference TRBV7-2 and TRBJ1-4, reads GAGVSQSPSNKVTEKGKDVELRCDPISGHTALYWYRQSLGQGLEFLIYFQGNSAPDKSGLPSDRFSAERTGGSVSTLTIQRTQQEDSAVYLCASNNYGEKLFFGSGTQLSVL.

The V and J genes are TRBV28 and TRBJ2-1; 7 positions match TRBD2. V gave up 6 bases and J gave up 3 bases; unmatched junction bases: 8. Per the germline V gene, CDR1 is MDHEN and CDR2 is SYDVKM. The CDR3 is 15 residues long. The CDR3 sequence is CASSSAASGYNEQFF. The DNA for the CDR3 is TGTGCCAGCAGCTCAGCGGCTAGCGGCTACAATGAGCAGTTCTTC.

The gene calls are TRBV7-2 and TRBJ2-6; D perhaps matches TRBD2 (6 bases). Trimming stripped 4 bases from V and 4 bases from J, with 14 bases between. This CDR3 region has 16 residues. CDR1 is SGHTA, CDR2 FQGNSA, per germline. The CDR3 loop is CASSSGGRAGANVLTF. The CDR3 DNA follows: TGTGCCAGCAGCTCCGGGGGAAGAGCCGGGGCCAACGTCCTGACTTTC.

V is TRBV19 and J is TRBJ2-7, with D maybe TRBD2 (5 bases). CDR3 length: 14 residues. CDR1 and CDR2 (germline): LNHDA, SQIVND (reference sequence). V was trimmed by 7 bases and J by 8 bases, leaving 21 bases between them. The CDR3 sequence is CASTVAGVDQKQYF. The CDR3 DNA reads TGTGCCAGTACAGTGGCGGGCGTAGACCAAAAGCAGTACTTC.

This clone was seen once. The chain joins TRBV4-3 to TRBJ2-4; no definite D call. The germline CDR1 and CDR2 sequences are LGHNA and YSLEER. This CDR3 spans 14 amino acids. Trimming left V 3 bases short and J 2 bases short, with 8 bases between. CDR3 sequence (DNA): TGCGCCAGCAGCCACGACAAGTCCAAAAACATTCAGTACTTC. Its protein is CASSHDKSKNIQYF.

This clone was recorded only once. The V and J genes are TRBV7-6 and TRBJ1-1; D uncertain. Trimming removed 5 bases from V and 7 bases from J, with 23 bases in between. CDR1 is SGHVS, CDR2 FNYEAQ, per germline. The CDR3 extends over 16 amino acids. This CDR3 is CASSLQVATSAIEAFF. In DNA form, the CDR3 reads TGTGCCAGCAGCCTCCAGGTGGCTACCTCTGCCATTGAAGCTTTCTTT.

V and J are TRBV9 and TRBJ2-2; D unclear. Germline lookup yields CDR1 SGDLS and CDR2 YYNGEE. Trimming left V 4 bases short and J 1 base short, with 8 bases between. The CDR3 sequence is 14 residues long. For the CDR3, the DNA is TGTGCCAGCAGCCCCCGCGTGAACACCGGGGAGCTGTTTTTT. It translates to CASSPRVNTGELFF. The entire variable domain, with the rest obtained from reference TRBV9 and TRBJ2-2, is as follows: DSGVTQTPKHLITATGQRVTLRCSPRSGDLSVYWYQQSLDQGLQFLIQYYNGEERAKGNILERFSAQQFPDLHSELNLSSLELGDSALYFCASSPRVNTGELFFGEGSRLTVL.

This chain joins TRBV7-6 and TRBJ1-3, with TRBD1 as a possible D gene (5 bases). Germline loops: CDR1 SGHVS, CDR2 FNYEAQ. This CDR3 contains 14 residues. Trimming removed 5 bases at V and 3 bases at J, with 11 bases between. In DNA form, the CDR3 reads TGTGCCAGCAGCGTGGGGCTGGGTGGAAACACCATATATTTT. It encodes CASSVGLGGNTIYF.

This clone occurred a few times. J is TRBJ1-4 and V is TRBV4-1; 7 nucleotides match TRBD1. V trimming: 6 bases; J trimming: 4 bases; junction bases outside the gene matches: 11. There are 16 residues in the CDR3. Germline V CDR1 and CDR2: MGHRA, YSYEKL. The CDR3 DNA is TGCGCCAGCAGTCCACCGTCGACAGGGCGTAATGAAAAACTGTTTTTT. It translates to CASSPPSTGRNEKLFF.

This clone was observed once. The gene calls are TRBV5-6 and TRBJ2-5; tentatively, D is TRBD1 (6 bases). In germline, CDR1 is SGHDT, CDR2 YYEEEE. With 2 bases removed from V and 5 bases from J, the gap between germline ends came to 16 bases. The CDR3 is 15 residues long. The CDR3 DNA sequence: TGTGCCAGCAGCTTAAATCAGGGGATTAGGGAGACCCAGTACTTC. It encodes CASSLNQGIRETQYF.

The chain combines TRBV19 with TRBJ2-7; 8 nucleotides match TRBD1. Germline V gene data show CDR1 as LNHDA and CDR2 as SQIVND (reference sequence). CDR3 size: 14 residues. The V and J ends lost 3 bases and 3 bases, in that order; junction bases with no gene match: 4. The CDR3 coding sequence is TGTGCCAGTAGTATGATGACAGGGGTCTACGAGCAGTACTTC. This translates into CASSMMTGVYEQYF. Together with reference TRBV19 and TRBJ2-7, the CDR3 gives the full variable domain: DGGITQSPKYLFRKEGQNVTLSCEQNLNHDAMYWYRQDPGQGLRLIYYSQIVNDFQKGDIAEGYSVSREKKESFPLTVTSAQKNPTAFYLCASSMMTGVYEQYFGPGTRLTVT.

V usage is TRBV11-3 and J usage is TRBJ2-1; the match to TRBD2 covers 11 bases. J was trimmed by 5 bases and V by 1 base; bases with no gene match: 4. Per germline, CDR1 SGHNT and CDR2 YENEEA. The CDR3 totals 16 residues. The CDR3 reads CASSLVAGGPNNEQFF. CDR3 in DNA: TGTGCCAGCAGCTTAGTAGCGGGAGGGCCTAACAATGAGCAGTTCTTC.

V and J are TRBV6-5 and TRBJ2-7, with a possible D match to TRBD1 (6 bases). V gave up 0 bases and J gave up 9 bases, with 15 bases separating them. This CDR3 spans 14 amino acids. Germline loops: CDR1 MNHEY, CDR2 SVGAGI. Written as DNA, the CDR3 is TGTGCCAGCAGTTACTCGATAAGGACAGACGGGCAGTACTTC. Translating it yields CASSYSIRTDGQYF.

This clone was detected once. The chain uses TRBV7-9 and TRBJ1-4, with D uncertain. Germline V gene data show CDR1 as SEHNR and CDR2 as FQNEAQ (reference sequence). The CDR3 has 14 amino acids. With 1 base removed from V and 4 bases from J, the gap between germline ends came to 7 bases. The CDR3 sequence: CASSLDSFNEKLFF. In DNA, the CDR3 is TGTGCCAGCAGCTTAGACAGTTTTAATGAAAAACTGTTTTTT. Full variable domain (missing parts from reference TRBV7-9 and TRBJ1-4): DTGVSQNPRHKITKRGQNVTFRCDPISEHNRLYWYRQTLGQGPEFLTYFQNEAQLEKSRLLSDRFSAERPKGSFSTLEIQRTEQGDSAMYLCASSLDSFNEKLFFGSGTQLSVL.

This clone was counted once. The chain combines TRBV29-1 with TRBJ2-5; 8 bases align to TRBD2. V dropped 0 bases and J dropped 4; count of bases not matched to a gene: 7. CDR1 and CDR2 from the germline V gene are SQVTM and ANQGSEA. This CDR3 has 15 residues. In DNA, the CDR3 is TGCAGCGTTGAAGAGGTTAGCGGGGCCGGAGAGACCCAGTACTTC. Translation: CSVEEVSGAGETQYF.

V gene TRBV2 combines with J gene TRBJ2-1; TRBD2 agrees at 10 bases. This CDR3 spans 11 amino acids. CDR1 is SNHLY, CDR2 FYNNEI, per germline. With 10 bases clipped from V and 15 bases from J, the junction kept 9 bases outside the gene matches. The CDR3 region has the DNA TGTGCCACTCACGGGGCTAGCGGGAGGTTCTTC. It specifies CATHGASGRFF.

The chain uses TRBV6-9 and TRBJ2-7, with D maybe TRBD1 (6 bases). Germline CDR1 MNHGY, CDR2 SVAAGI. Trimming took off 8 bases at V and 1 base at J, with 15 bases between the two ends. The CDR3 consists of 14 residues. The CDR3 coding sequence is TGTGCCAGCTCCTTCCGGGACAATTCCTACGAGCAGTACTTC. Translated, it gives CASSFRDNSYEQYF.

In the case of this clone: The same CDR3 also results from other DNA sequences found in this sample. The rearrangement uses TRBV6-2 or TRBV6-3 and TRBJ2-7; TRBD2 aligns across 10 bases. Trimming at V came to 5 bases and at J to 2 bases, leaving 3 bases not matched to a gene. Germline V gives CDR1 MNHEY, CDR2 SVGEGT. The CDR3 extends over 14 amino acids. CDR3 amino acids: CASSRTSGTYEQYF. In DNA, the CDR3 is TGTGCCAGCAGTCGGACTAGCGGCACCTACGAGCAGTACTTC.